This is a list of T cell receptor beta chains from one sample in a study of cytomegalovirus exposure and HLA in healthy donors. Profiling relied on immunoSEQ multiplex PCR, and the TCRdb table lists in-frame clones only, not all of them. In the table there are around 150,000 clones, roughly 85% of which are singletons. Sequencing input: PBMCs. Receptor source: a woman in her forties or fifties in good health and CMV-seropositive. Both conserved end residues are trimmed from each CDR3. Each record gives: D gene, V gene, CDR3 protein. D genes are given only for firm matches.

d_call: TRBD2
v_call: TRBV7-2
cdr3_aa: ASSSGTSGVVDTQY

d_call: TRBD1
v_call: TRBV28
cdr3_aa: ASSRTGRYSNQPQH

d_call: .
v_call: TRBV27
cdr3_aa: ASSLRGNHEQY

d_call: TRBD1
v_call: TRBV5-1
cdr3_aa: ASSLAGTGDEKLF

d_call: .
v_call: TRBV19
cdr3_aa: ASSTWTDQETQY

d_call: TRBD1
v_call: TRBV30
cdr3_aa: AWRDRGRAEKLF

d_call: TRBD2
v_call: TRBV19
cdr3_aa: ASSRERETNNEQF

d_call: .
v_call: TRBV18
cdr3_aa: ASSPPSRDEQF

d_call: TRBD2
v_call: TRBV5-1
cdr3_aa: ASSRGGTLRSYNEQF

d_call: .
v_call: TRBV28
cdr3_aa: ASSPTSNQPQH

d_call: TRBD2
v_call: TRBV9
cdr3_aa: ASSATSGRGIGETQY

d_call: .
v_call: TRBV28
cdr3_aa: ATTGGALDGYT

d_call: .
v_call: TRBV28
cdr3_aa: ASRQTGSEQY

d_call: .
v_call: TRBV7-2
cdr3_aa: ASSLGSGGGSEAF

d_call: .
v_call: TRBV6-5
cdr3_aa: ASSRFSGNTIY

d_call: .
v_call: TRBV6-6
cdr3_aa: ASSYGQPLLNEQF

d_call: .
v_call: TRBV27
cdr3_aa: ASRMGSGLNQPQH

d_call: .
v_call: TRBV5-6
cdr3_aa: ASSVQGGQETQY

d_call: TRBD1
v_call: TRBV5-6
cdr3_aa: ASSSDRARNEQF

d_call: .
v_call: TRBV6-1
cdr3_aa: ASSEPIRPGQPQH

d_call: TRBD1
v_call: TRBV5-1
cdr3_aa: ASTPTGGADEQY

d_call: .
v_call: TRBV27
cdr3_aa: ASSPSRAGFTGELF

d_call: .
v_call: TRBV7-9
cdr3_aa: ASSPLGRDGDNEQF

d_call: .
v_call: TRBV12-5
cdr3_aa: ASGLSTSRAEQY

d_call: .
v_call: TRBV5-1
cdr3_aa: ASKLKQGADTQY

d_call: .
v_call: TRBV19
cdr3_aa: ASSLILEPPGTQY

d_call: TRBD1
v_call: TRBV5-1
cdr3_aa: ASSMRTGSNSPLH

d_call: .
v_call: TRBV29-1
cdr3_aa: SVEGRETLYGYT

d_call: .
v_call: TRBV7-9
cdr3_aa: ASRLGMAQY

d_call: .
v_call: TRBV6-1
cdr3_aa: ASSERGGFEAF

d_call: TRBD1
v_call: TRBV5-1
cdr3_aa: ASSLGTVTEKLF

d_call: .
v_call: TRBV28
cdr3_aa: ASSLVRQKGNYGYT

d_call: TRBD2
v_call: TRBV7-2
cdr3_aa: ASSLRLAGSAGELF

d_call: .
v_call: TRBV9
cdr3_aa: ASSREEETQY

d_call: .
v_call: TRBV7-2
cdr3_aa: ASSRHLGRGSYEQY

d_call: .
v_call: TRBV6-5
cdr3_aa: ASSYPGEQF

d_call: TRBD1
v_call: TRBV19
cdr3_aa: ASSSRDSYEQY

d_call: .
v_call: TRBV7-8
cdr3_aa: ASSSSVGGINQPQH

d_call: TRBD1
v_call: TRBV2
cdr3_aa: ASTEQGAGDTEAF

d_call: .
v_call: TRBV4-3
cdr3_aa: ASSQDVGARKY

d_call: .
v_call: TRBV30
cdr3_aa: AWRGQGRSGYT

d_call: TRBD2
v_call: TRBV6-6
cdr3_aa: ASSGAGGLFQY

d_call: .
v_call: TRBV19
cdr3_aa: ASSSIDRNQPQH

d_call: .
v_call: TRBV7-9
cdr3_aa: ASSLGTYRKTGELF

d_call: .
v_call: TRBV11-3
cdr3_aa: ASSYQGRGTEAF

d_call: .
v_call: TRBV5-5
cdr3_aa: ASSFQGREQY

d_call: TRBD2
v_call: TRBV19
cdr3_aa: ASSLAGGPNTDTQY

d_call: TRBD1
v_call: TRBV11-1
cdr3_aa: ASSSSLGQSSYEQY

d_call: .
v_call: TRBV10-3
cdr3_aa: AISESTQGGSSPLH

d_call: TRBD2
v_call: TRBV4-1
cdr3_aa: ASSRRGGGIRTGELF

d_call: TRBD1
v_call: TRBV2
cdr3_aa: ASSADRGGNQPQH

d_call: TRBD1
v_call: TRBV30
cdr3_aa: ASRPPRDRAYEQY

d_call: TRBD2
v_call: TRBV5-6
cdr3_aa: ASSRPSGLSTGELF

d_call: TRBD1
v_call: TRBV7-6
cdr3_aa: ASSLGQGDGYT

d_call: TRBD1
v_call: TRBV7-2
cdr3_aa: ASSLGYGQGRGNYGYT